Listed below are T cell receptor beta chains from one sample, sequenced in a study of identical twins. Via MiXCR, TCRdb re-called the 5' RACE reads, giving one row per CDR3 protein. The sample has hundreds of thousands of distinct CDR3 sequences; around a sixth are singletons. The same sample was also studied in work on T cells expressing NK-cell markers.

The specimen was PBMCs. Receptors originate from a woman younger than 35 in good health. Each CDR3 is given with its conserved first and last residue. Each record gives: V gene, CDR3 protein.

>TRBV5-6
CASSLAGLLETQYF
>TRBV6-1
CALRGHDGYTF
>TRBV12-3/TRBV12-4
CASRPGTLGTQYF
>TRBV12-3/TRBV12-4
CASSTGFSYNEQFF
>TRBV7-2
CASSLLEGETYEQYF
>TRBV3-1
CASSRKTSRTDTQYF
>TRBV7-2
CASSFATSGGYNEQFF
>TRBV6-1
CASTRGAGYNEQFF
>TRBV10-3
CAISESIGQGKLFF
>TRBV20-1
CSATPGESGGNTQYF
>TRBV5-1
CASSLERSHSETQYF
>TRBV6-5
CASSYSTGTGNYGYTF
>TRBV6-5
CASRSRVESNQPQHF
>TRBV12-3/TRBV12-4
CASSSPGQGTYNEQFF
>TRBV4-3
CASSHARGTGELFF
>TRBV30
CAWIPQGGVEAFF
>TRBV12-3/TRBV12-4
CASSSPYGYTF
>TRBV6-2/TRBV6-3
CASSYSTRERGPGDTQYF
>TRBV12-3/TRBV12-4
CASRTSGRLYEQYF
>TRBV4-3
CASSQDWGKIAYEQYF
>TRBV12-3/TRBV12-4
CASSFDRRAYHTPQHF
>TRBV20-1
CSARGTIPYEQYF
>TRBV29-1
CSALSSTRNYGYTF
>TRBV30
CAWSARLLAAGGENEQFF
>TRBV12-3/TRBV12-4
CASSRQGHPTGTDTQYF
>TRBV11-2
CASSPMSLASTDTQYF
>TRBV4-3
CASSPGLPKDTQYF
>TRBV6-1
CASRGLAEKETQYF
>TRBV12-3/TRBV12-4
CASSGTGVSYEQYF
>TRBV5-5
CASSLSGGAVSEQFF
>TRBV7-3
CASSWGREGTQYF
>TRBV29-1
CSGGRNPYEQYF
>TRBV5-6
CASSSTGAGQPQHF
>TRBV20-1
CSALFSGTGEQFF
>TRBV6-5
CASSYLVGVEQYF
>TRBV7-9
CASSPRSLAGGDEQYF
>TRBV7-9
CASSPSTVLETQYF
>TRBV7-3
CASSLTREADTQYF
>TRBV5-1
CASSLASRRSEAFF
>TRBV25-1
CASSPQEGYNEQFF
>TRBV20-1
CSAMWSSYNEQFF